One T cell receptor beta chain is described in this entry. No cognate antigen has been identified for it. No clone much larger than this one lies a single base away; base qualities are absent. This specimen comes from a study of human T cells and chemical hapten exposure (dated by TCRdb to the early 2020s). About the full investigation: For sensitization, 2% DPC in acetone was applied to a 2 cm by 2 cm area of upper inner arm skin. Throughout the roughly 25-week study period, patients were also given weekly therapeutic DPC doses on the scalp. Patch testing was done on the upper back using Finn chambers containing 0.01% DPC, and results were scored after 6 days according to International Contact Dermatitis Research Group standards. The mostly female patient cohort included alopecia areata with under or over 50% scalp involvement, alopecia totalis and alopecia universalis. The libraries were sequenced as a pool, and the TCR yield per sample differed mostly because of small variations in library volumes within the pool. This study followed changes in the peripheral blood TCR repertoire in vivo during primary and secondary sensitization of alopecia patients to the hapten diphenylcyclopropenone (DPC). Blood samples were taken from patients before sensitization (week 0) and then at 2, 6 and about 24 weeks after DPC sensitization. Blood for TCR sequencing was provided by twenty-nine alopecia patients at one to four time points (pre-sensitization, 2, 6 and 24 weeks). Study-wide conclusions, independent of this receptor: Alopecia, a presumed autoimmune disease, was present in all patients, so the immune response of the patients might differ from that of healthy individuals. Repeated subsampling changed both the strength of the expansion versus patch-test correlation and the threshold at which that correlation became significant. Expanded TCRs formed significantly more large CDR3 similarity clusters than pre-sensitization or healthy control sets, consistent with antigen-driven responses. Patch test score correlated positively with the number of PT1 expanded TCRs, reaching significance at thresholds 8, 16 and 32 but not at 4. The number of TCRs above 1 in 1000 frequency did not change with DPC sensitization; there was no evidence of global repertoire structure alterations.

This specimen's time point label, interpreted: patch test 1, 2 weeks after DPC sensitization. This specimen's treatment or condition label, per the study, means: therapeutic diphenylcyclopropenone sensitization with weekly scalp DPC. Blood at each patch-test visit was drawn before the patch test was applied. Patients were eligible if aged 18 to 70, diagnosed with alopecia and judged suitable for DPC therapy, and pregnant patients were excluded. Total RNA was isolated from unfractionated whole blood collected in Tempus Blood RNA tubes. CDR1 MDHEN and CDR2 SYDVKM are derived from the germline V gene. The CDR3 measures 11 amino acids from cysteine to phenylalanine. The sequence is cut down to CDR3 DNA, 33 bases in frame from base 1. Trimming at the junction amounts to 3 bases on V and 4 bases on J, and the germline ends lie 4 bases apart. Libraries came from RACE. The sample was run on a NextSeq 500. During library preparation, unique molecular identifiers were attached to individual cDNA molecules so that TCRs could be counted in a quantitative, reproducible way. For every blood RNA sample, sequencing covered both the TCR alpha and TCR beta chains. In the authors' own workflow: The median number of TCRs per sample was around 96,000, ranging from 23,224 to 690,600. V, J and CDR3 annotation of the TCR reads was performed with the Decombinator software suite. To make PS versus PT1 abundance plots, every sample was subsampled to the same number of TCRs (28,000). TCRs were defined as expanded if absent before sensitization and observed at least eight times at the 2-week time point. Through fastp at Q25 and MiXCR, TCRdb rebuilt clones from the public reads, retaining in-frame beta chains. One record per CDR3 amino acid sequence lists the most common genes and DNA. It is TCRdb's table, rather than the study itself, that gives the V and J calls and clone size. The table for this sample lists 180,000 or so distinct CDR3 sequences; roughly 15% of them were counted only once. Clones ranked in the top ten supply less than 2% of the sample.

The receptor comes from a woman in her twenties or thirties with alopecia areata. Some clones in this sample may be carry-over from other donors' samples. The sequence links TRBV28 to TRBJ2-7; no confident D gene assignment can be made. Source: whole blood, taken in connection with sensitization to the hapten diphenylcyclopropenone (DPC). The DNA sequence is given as TGTGCCAGCAGTTTGCAATACGAGCAGTACTTC. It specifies CASSLQYEQYF.